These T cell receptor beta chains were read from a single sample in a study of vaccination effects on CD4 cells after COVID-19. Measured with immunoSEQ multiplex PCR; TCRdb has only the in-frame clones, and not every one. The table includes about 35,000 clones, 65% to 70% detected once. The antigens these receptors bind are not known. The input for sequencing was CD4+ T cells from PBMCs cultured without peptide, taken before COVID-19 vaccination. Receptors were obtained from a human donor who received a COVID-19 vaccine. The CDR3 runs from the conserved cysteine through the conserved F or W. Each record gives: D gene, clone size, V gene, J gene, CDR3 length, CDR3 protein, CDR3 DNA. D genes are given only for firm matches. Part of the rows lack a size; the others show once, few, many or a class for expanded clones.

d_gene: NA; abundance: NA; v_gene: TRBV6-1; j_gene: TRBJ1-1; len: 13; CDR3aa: CASSEVGITEAFF; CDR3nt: TGTGCCAGCAGTGAAGTCGGGATCACTGAAGCTTTCTTT
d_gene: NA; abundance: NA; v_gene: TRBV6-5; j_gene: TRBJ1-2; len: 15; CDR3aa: CASSYPRTVDYSYTF; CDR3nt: TGTGCCAGCAGTTACCCCAGGACAGTCGACTATAGCTACACCTTC
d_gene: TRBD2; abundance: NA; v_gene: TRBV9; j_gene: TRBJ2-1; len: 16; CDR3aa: CASTRTSGRAYNEQFF; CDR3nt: TGTGCCAGCACCAGGACTAGCGGGAGAGCCTACAATGAGCAGTTCTTC
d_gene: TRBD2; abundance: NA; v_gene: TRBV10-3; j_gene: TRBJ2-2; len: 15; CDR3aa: CATSSGGVNTGELFF; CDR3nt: TGTGCCACTTCTAGCGGGGGAGTGAACACCGGGGAGCTGTTTTTT
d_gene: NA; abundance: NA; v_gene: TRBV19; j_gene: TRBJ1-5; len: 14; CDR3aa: CASSRTDSNQPQHF; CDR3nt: TGTGCCAGTAGTCGGACAGATAGCAATCAGCCCCAGCATTTT
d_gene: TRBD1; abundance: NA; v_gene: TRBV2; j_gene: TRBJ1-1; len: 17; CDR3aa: CASSDKLWDSRGTEAFF; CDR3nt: TGTGCCAGCAGTGACAAACTGTGGGACAGCAGGGGGACTGAAGCTTTCTTT
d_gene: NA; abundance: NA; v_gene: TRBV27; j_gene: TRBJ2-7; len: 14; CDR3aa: CASSLSGTVVEQYF; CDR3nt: TGTGCCAGCAGTTTATCAGGTACTGTGGTGGAGCAGTACTTC
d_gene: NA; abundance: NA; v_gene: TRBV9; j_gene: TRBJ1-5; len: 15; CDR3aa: CASSAGVVLNQPQHF; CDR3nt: TGTGCCAGCAGCGCCGGAGTGGTCCTCAATCAGCCCCAGCATTTT
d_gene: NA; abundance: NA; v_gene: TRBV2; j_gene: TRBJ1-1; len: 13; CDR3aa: CASTQGLNTEAFF; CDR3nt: TGTGCCAGCACGCAGGGGCTGAACACTGAAGCTTTCTTT
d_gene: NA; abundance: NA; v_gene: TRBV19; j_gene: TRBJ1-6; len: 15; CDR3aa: CASSIARVWNSPLHF; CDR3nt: TGTGCCAGTAGTATAGCTCGGGTCTGGAATTCACCCCTCCACTTT
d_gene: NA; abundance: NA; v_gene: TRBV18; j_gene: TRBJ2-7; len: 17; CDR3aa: CASSPPIWQGSSYEQYF; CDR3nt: TGTGCCAGCTCACCACCTATCTGGCAGGGAAGCTCCTACGAGCAGTACTTC
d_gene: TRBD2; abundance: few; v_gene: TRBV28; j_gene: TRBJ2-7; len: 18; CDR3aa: CASSLAGLAGGLSYEQYF; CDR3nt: TGTGCCAGCAGTTTAGCCGGACTAGCGGGAGGACTCTCCTACGAGCAGTACTTC
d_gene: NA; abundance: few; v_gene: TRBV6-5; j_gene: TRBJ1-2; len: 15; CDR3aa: CASSYTRQLVMSYTF; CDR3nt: TGTGCCAGCAGTTATACTCGACAGTTGGTTATGAGCTACACCTTC
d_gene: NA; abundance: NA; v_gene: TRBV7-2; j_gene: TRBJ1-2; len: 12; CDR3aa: CASSLMDYGYTF; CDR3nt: TGTGCCAGCAGCTTAATGGACTATGGCTACACCTTC
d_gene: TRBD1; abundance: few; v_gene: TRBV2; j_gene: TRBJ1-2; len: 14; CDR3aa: CASTQRDRGDGYTF; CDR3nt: TGTGCCAGCACCCAGCGTGACAGGGGGGATGGCTACACCTTC
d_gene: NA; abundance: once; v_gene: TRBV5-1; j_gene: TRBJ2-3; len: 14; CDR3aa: CASRTVVGTDTQYF; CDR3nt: TGCGCCAGCAGGACAGTCGTGGGCACAGATACGCAGTATTTT
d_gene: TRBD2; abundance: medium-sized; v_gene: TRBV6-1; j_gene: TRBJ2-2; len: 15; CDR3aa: CASSELAGNTGELFF; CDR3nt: TGTGCCAGCAGTGAACTAGCGGGGAACACCGGGGAGCTGTTTTTT
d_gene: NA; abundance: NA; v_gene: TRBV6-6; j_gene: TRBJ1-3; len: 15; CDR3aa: CASSQSDKRGNTIYF; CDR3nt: TGTGCCAGCAGTCAATCGGACAAACGAGGAAACACCATATATTTT
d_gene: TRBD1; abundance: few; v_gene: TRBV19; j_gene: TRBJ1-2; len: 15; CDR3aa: CASSIDERQGDGYTF; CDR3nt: TGTGCCAGTAGTATAGACGAGCGACAGGGGGATGGCTACACCTTC
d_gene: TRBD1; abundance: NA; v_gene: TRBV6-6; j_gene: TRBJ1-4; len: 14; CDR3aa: CASSYAGGGEKLFF; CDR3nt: TGTGCCAGCAGTTACGCAGGGGGAGGTGAAAAACTGTTTTTT